This T cell receptor beta chain was identified in a study of early T cells in non-severe SARS-CoV-2 infection. Background on the study: Sequencing of unsorted whole blood was done on bulk RNA, leaving chains unpaired.

The CDR3 has 17 amino acids. Trimming took 0 bases from V and 3 from J, leaving 15 bases between them. The V gene's germline CDR1 is SGHAT and CDR2 FQNNGV. TCRdb fed the 5' RACE reads into MiXCR, producing one record per CDR3 protein. The sample shows approximately 35,000 distinct CDR3 sequences, roughly 5.7% of them seen only once. This sequence originates from an adult who was a healthcare worker with PCR-confirmed SARS-CoV-2 infection or an uninfected control (not recorded which). Source material: whole blood. The chain joins TRBV11-2 to TRBJ1-5; D uncertain. In DNA, the CDR3 is TGTGCCAGCAGCTTAGATAGCGGCCATATTTACAATCAGCCCCAGCATTTT. Its translation: CASSLDSGHIYNQPQHF.